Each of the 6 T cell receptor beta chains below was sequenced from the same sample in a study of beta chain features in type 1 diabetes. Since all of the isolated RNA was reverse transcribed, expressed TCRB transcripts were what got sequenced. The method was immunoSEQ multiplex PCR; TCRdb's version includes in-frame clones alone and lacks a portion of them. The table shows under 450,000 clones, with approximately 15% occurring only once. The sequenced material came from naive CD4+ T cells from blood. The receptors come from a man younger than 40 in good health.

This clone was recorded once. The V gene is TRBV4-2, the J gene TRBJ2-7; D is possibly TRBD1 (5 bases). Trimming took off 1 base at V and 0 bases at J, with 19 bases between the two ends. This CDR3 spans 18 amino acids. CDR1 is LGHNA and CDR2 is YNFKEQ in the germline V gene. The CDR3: CASSQVISADSSSYEQYV. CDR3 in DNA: TGTGCCAGCAGCCAAGTAATCTCAGCAGACAGTAGCTCCTACGAGCAGTACGTC.

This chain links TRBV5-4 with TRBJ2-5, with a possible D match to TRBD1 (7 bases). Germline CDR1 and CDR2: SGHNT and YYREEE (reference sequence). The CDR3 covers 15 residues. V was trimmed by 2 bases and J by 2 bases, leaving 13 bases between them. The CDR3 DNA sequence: TGTGCCAGCAGCTTAGGAGGGGGCCTGCAAGAGACCCAGTACTTC. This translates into CASSLGGGLQETQYF.

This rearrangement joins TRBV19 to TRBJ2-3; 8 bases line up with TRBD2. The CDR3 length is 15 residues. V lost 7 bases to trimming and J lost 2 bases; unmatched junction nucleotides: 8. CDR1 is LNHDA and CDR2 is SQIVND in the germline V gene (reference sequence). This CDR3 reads CASNTGTRLTDTQYF. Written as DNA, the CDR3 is TGTGCCAGTAACACCGGGACTAGACTCACAGATACGCAGTATTTT.

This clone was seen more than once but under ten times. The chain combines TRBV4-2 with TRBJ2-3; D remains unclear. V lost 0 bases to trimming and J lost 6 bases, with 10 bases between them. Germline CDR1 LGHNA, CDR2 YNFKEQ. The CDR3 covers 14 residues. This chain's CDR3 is CASSQDRFQDTQYF. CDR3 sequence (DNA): TGTGCCAGCAGCCAAGATAGGTTCCAGGATACGCAGTATTTT.

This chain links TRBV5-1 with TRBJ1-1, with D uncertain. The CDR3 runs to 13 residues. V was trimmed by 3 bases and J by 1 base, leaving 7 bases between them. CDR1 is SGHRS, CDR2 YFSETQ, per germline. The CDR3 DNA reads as TGCGCCAGCAGCTCGCCGGCGAACACTGAAGCTTTCTTT. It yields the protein CASSSPANTEAFF.

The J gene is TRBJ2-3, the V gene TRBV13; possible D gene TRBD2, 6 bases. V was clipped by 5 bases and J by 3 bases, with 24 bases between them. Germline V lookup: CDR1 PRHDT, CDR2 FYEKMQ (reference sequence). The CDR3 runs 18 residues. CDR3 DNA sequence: TGTGCCAGCAGCGCCAACCTCGGGCGCCTAGCGAGTACAGATACGCAGTATTTT. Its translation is CASSANLGRLASTDTQYF.